These T cell receptor beta chains were read from a single sample in a study of T cell repertoires in cytomegalovirus infection. MiXCR, run by TCRdb on the reads, gives a single entry per CDR3 protein. The table lists about 150,000 distinct CDR3 sequences, roughly a quarter of them singletons, with roughly 11% in the top ten. Sequencing was performed on PBMCs. These receptors were taken from a human donor in good health (CMV status not recorded). Some clones in this sample may be carry-over from other donors' samples. CDR3s include the opening cysteine and the closing phenylalanine or tryptophan. The order of the fields is J gene, clone size, D gene, V gene, CDR3 DNA, CDR3 protein. A D gene is named only where the DNA matches it firmly. Expanded clones get a size class; other rows say once, few or many, or leave the size out.

TRBJ1-1,.,.,TRBV3-1,TGTGCCAGCAGCCAAGGGAAGGGCGCAGGGGACGAAGCTTTCTTT,CASSQGKGAGDEAFF
TRBJ2-4,many,.,TRBV7-8,TGTGCCAGCAGCTCCCCGGGGGACAAAAACATTCAGTACTTC,CASSSPGDKNIQYF
TRBJ2-1,many,.,TRBV28,TGTGCCAGCAGTTTCGGCGGGCACTCTTACAATGAGCAGTTCTTC,CASSFGGHSYNEQFF
TRBJ1-1,many,.,TRBV7-2,TGTGCCAGCAGCCCACAGAACACTGAAGCTTTCTTT,CASSPQNTEAFF
TRBJ2-5,.,.,TRBV14,TGTGCCAGCAGCCAATTGAGGGCCTCCCAAGAGACCCAGTACTTC,CASSQLRASQETQYF
TRBJ1-6,few,.,TRBV18,TGTGCCAGCTCACCGCACGGACGGGCCACCCTCCACTTT,CASSPHGRATLHF
TRBJ2-2,.,TRBD2,TRBV5-1,TGCGCCAGCAGCGCGACACTAGCGGACACCGGGGAGCTGTTTTTT,CASSATLADTGELFF
TRBJ2-2,.,.,TRBV5-1,TGCGCCAGCAGGATCCAGGACACCGGGGAGCTGTTTTTT,CASRIQDTGELFF
TRBJ2-1,.,.,TRBV2,TGTGCCAGCAGTGAAGTGGGCCAAACCTACAATGAGCAGTTCTTC,CASSEVGQTYNEQFF
TRBJ2-4,few,.,TRBV12-3/TRBV12-4,TGTGCCAGCACGAGCGGGTCCTTAGCCAAAAACATTCAGTACTTC,CASTSGSLAKNIQYF
TRBJ1-6,few,TRBD1,TRBV7-2,TGTGCCAGCAGGCCTGACAGGGGTAATTCACCCCTCCACTTT,CASRPDRGNSPLHF
TRBJ2-7,few,.,TRBV6-2/TRBV6-3,TGTGCCAGCAGTTACTCACTCGCGACCGCCTACGAGCAGTACTTC,CASSYSLATAYEQYF
TRBJ2-7,once,.,TRBV15,TGTGCCACCAGCACCAAACTAGGGGACGAGCAGTACTTC,CATSTKLGDEQYF
TRBJ2-5,many,.,TRBV12-3/TRBV12-4,TGTGCCAGCAGTTTCTCGCAGGTTCAAGAGACCCAGTACTTC,CASSFSQVQETQYF
TRBJ2-2,many,TRBD2,TRBV7-2,TGTGCCAGCAGCACCCTAGCGGGAAGGGAGCTGTTTTTT,CASSTLAGRELFF
TRBJ2-2,many,TRBD1,TRBV28,TGTGCCAGCGGCGACAGGGGCTGGAACACCGGGGAGCTGTTTTTT,CASGDRGWNTGELFF
TRBJ2-3,few,.,TRBV5-1,TGCGCCAGCAGCTTGGAGGACGACACAGATACGCAGTATTTT,CASSLEDDTDTQYF
TRBJ1-5,.,.,TRBV4-2,TGTGCCAGCAGCCAAGATCTCCAGGGAGGGCAGCCCCAGCATTTT,CASSQDLQGGQPQHF
TRBJ2-1,.,.,TRBV7-9,TGTGCCAGCAGCTCGCGGGGCGCCTACAATGAGCAGTTCTTC,CASSSRGAYNEQFF
TRBJ1-4,.,.,TRBV2,TGTGCCAGCAGCGCCCGGGGGGCAAGTGAAAAACTGTTTTTT,CASSARGASEKLFF
TRBJ2-2,many,TRBD2,TRBV7-2,TGTGCCAGCAGCCCGACTAGCGGGAGAACCGGGGAGCTGTTTTTT,CASSPTSGRTGELFF
TRBJ2-2,few,.,TRBV11-3,TGTGCCAGCAGCCCGAAAGTGACCGGGGAGCTGTTTTTT,CASSPKVTGELFF
TRBJ2-7,many,TRBD2,TRBV7-2,TGTGCCAGCAGCTCGACTAGCCTAAACTACTACGAGCAGTACTTC,CASSSTSLNYYEQYF
TRBJ2-5,many,TRBD1,TRBV7-2,TGTGCCAGCAGCAACCAGCCGACAGGGCGCGAGACCCAGTACTTC,CASSNQPTGRETQYF
TRBJ1-1,.,TRBD1,TRBV5-1,TGCGCCAGCAGCCTGACAGGGGGCCCGTCGGTTACTGAAGCTTTCTTT,CASSLTGGPSVTEAFF
TRBJ1-2,.,TRBD1,TRBV20-1,TGCAGTGCTATTCCGGGACAGGGGGATGGCTACACCTTC,CSAIPGQGDGYTF
TRBJ1-6,.,TRBD1,TRBV25-1,TGTGCCAGCAGACAGGGGTATACCTTCTCACCCCTCCACTTT,CASRQGYTFSPLHF
TRBJ2-4,.,.,TRBV28,TGTGCCAGCAGTTTATCGCCCGTAAATATTCAGTACTTC,CASSLSPVNIQYF
TRBJ2-5,few,.,TRBV28,TGTGCCAGCAGCTCCGGGGGACGGACAGAGACCCAGTACTTC,CASSSGGRTETQYF
TRBJ2-7,.,TRBD1,TRBV2,TGTGCCTGCATTGAGGGGACAGGAGCCTACGAGCAATACTTC,CACIEGTGAYEQYF
TRBJ2-7,.,.,TRBV2,TGTGCCAGCAGTGAAGCCGAGGGGTCCGACGAGCAGTACTTC,CASSEAEGSDEQYF
TRBJ2-5,.,TRBD2,TRBV4-1,TGCGCCAGCAGCCAAGCTAGCGGGGGCCCGGAGACCCAGTACTTC,CASSQASGGPETQYF
TRBJ2-1,many,TRBD2,TRBV7-6,TGTGCCAGCAGCGCGGGACTAGAATTGTGGGATGAGCAGTTCTTC,CASSAGLELWDEQFF
TRBJ2-7,few,.,TRBV27,TGTGCCAGCAGTTACGGAGGGGGCTCCTCCTACGAGCAGTACTTC,CASSYGGGSSYEQYF
TRBJ2-7,few,TRBD1,TRBV4-2,TGTGCCAGCAGCCCGTTCGAGACAGGGGCCGAGCAGTACTTC,CASSPFETGAEQYF
TRBJ2-7,few,.,TRBV29-1,TGCAGCGTCCGGGACGGGAACTACGAGCAGTACTTC,CSVRDGNYEQYF
TRBJ1-2,few,TRBD1,TRBV7-9,TGTGCCAGCAGCTTATTACCCATACAGGGGGACGGCTACACCTTC,CASSLLPIQGDGYTF
TRBJ1-2,few,TRBD1,TRBV4-1,TGCGCCAGCAGCCAAGTGGGGACAGGGGGCTTTGGCTACACCTTC,CASSQVGTGGFGYTF
TRBJ2-1,few,TRBD2,TRBV29-1,TGCAGCGTTGAGCGGGGGGCGCAGTACAATGAGCAGTTCTTC,CSVERGAQYNEQFF
TRBJ2-5,many,TRBD2,TRBV7-2,TGTGCCAGCAGCCAACGAAGTGGGAGGGTGGAGACCCAGTACTTC,CASSQRSGRVETQYF
TRBJ2-1,few,TRBD1,TRBV28,TGTGCCAGCGTAGGAGGACAGGGTGGGTACAATGAGCAGTTCTTC,CASVGGQGGYNEQFF
TRBJ1-2,.,.,TRBV20-1,TGCAGTGCTAGAGATATTGAGGGATCTAACTATGGCTACACCTTC,CSARDIEGSNYGYTF
TRBJ2-7,many,TRBD2,TRBV7-2,TGTGCCAGCAGTCCCTCGGTAGCGGGAGTCTACGAGCAGTACTTC,CASSPSVAGVYEQYF
TRBJ2-5,.,.,TRBV12-3/TRBV12-4,TGTGCCAGCAGTTTTCAGGGGATGGTCCAAGAGACCCAGTACTTC,CASSFQGMVQETQYF
TRBJ1-4,.,.,TRBV5-8,TGTGCCAGCAGCTTCTCGGCGGGACGTTCGGAAAAACTGTTTTTT,CASSFSAGRSEKLFF
TRBJ1-1,few,TRBD1,TRBV28,TGTGCCACCTTGGGACAGCTGAACACTGAAGCTTTCTTT,CATLGQLNTEAFF
TRBJ1-1,.,.,TRBV5-1,TGCGCCAGCAGCTTAAGAGGGAACGGTCATACTGAAGCTTTCTTT,CASSLRGNGHTEAFF
TRBJ2-5,many,TRBD1,TRBV7-8,TGTGCCAGCAGCTTCTTAACGACAGGGCCGGGGCAAGAGACCCAGTACTTC,CASSFLTTGPGQETQYF
TRBJ2-1,many,.,TRBV28,TGTGCCAGCAGTTTGGCAGGGTCCCACAATGAGCAGTTCTTC,CASSLAGSHNEQFF
TRBJ2-1,many,TRBD2,TRBV7-2,TGTGCCAGCACCCGGGGACTAGCGGGAGGGAACAATGAGCAGTTCTTC,CASTRGLAGGNNEQFF
TRBJ2-1,few,.,TRBV29-1,TGCAGCGCCGGACTGCCCTACAATGAGCAGTTCTTC,CSAGLPYNEQFF
TRBJ1-1,few,TRBD1,TRBV6-6,TGTGCCAGCAGCCCGGGACAGAGGAACACTGAAGCTTTCTTT,CASSPGQRNTEAFF
TRBJ2-5,many,TRBD1,TRBV25-1,TGTGCCAGCAGTGATTGGACAGGGGCTACGAGGGAGACCCAGTACTTC,CASSDWTGATRETQYF
TRBJ2-7,.,.,TRBV4-2,TGTGCCAGCAGCCGAGGTTCCTACGAGCAGTACTTC,CASSRGSYEQYF
TRBJ2-3,.,TRBD2,TRBV24-1,TGTGCCACCAGAGCGGGGGGTGGAGATACGCAGTATTTT,CATRAGGGDTQYF
TRBJ2-5,few,.,TRBV12-3/TRBV12-4,TGTGCCAGCAGTTTAGGACTAGAAACATCCCACCAAGAGACCCAGTACTTC,CASSLGLETSHQETQYF
TRBJ1-6,.,.,TRBV25-1,TGTGCCAGCAACTGGAACAGGGACAATTCACCCCTCCACTTT,CASNWNRDNSPLHF